The sample holds one count of the clone carrying this TCR beta chain. Its antigen is as yet unknown. These data belong to a study of vaccination effects on CD4 cells after COVID-19. Method: immunoSEQ multiplex PCR; TCRdb's copy keeps in-frame clones and lacks some. The table has about 64,000 clones, approximately 72% seen once. Study findings and constraints: New vaccine-induced clones made up most post-vaccine spike-reactive clones in convalescents. Few convalescent patients were included, and no early post-infection timepoints were sampled.

Upon completion of roughly ten days in culture, CD4+ T cells were isolated. Sequenced here: CD4+ T cells from PBMCs cultured without peptide, sampled before COVID-19 vaccination. The sequence was collected from a human donor who had a prior SARS-CoV-2 infection.

The CDR3, as DNA: TGTGCCAGCAGCTTACAGGGGATGGGTGAAAAACTGTTTTTT. It is translated as CASSLQGMGEKLFF. The chain has TRBV2 and TRBJ1-4, with TRBD1 identical over 7 bases. This CDR3 contains 14 residues. The germline V gene encodes CDR1 SNHLY and CDR2 FYNNEI. Trimming removed 6 bases from V and 7 bases from J; junction bases left unmatched: 8.